These T cell receptor beta chains were read from a single sample in a study of neoadjuvant anti-PD-1 for oral cavity cancer. Clones were sequenced by immunoSEQ multiplex PCR, and TCRdb holds only the in-frame ones, with some missing. Among 11,000 to 15,000 clones listed, about two thirds were seen once. The specimen comprised PBMCs, sampled before nivolumab (anti-PD-1) treatment. The origin of the receptors is a person aged 40 to 85 with oral cavity squamous cell carcinoma. CDR3s include the opening cysteine and the closing phenylalanine or tryptophan. Each record gives: V gene, D gene, J gene, clone size, CDR3 DNA, CDR3 protein. A D gene is named only where the DNA matches it firmly. Clone sizes are given selectively: once, few, many, or a class where the clone is expanded.

>TRBV2|TRBD2|TRBJ2-5|-
TGTGCCAGCAGTGAACGGGGGCTAGCGGGGGGAGAGACCCAGTACTTC
CASSERGLAGGETQYF
>TRBV16|-|TRBJ1-2|few
TGTGCCAGCAGCCAATCTTCCACCCTGAATGGCTACACCTTC
CASSQSSTLNGYTF
>TRBV5-6|-|TRBJ1-5|-
TGTGCCAGCCCCGGGTTTTTCAATCAGCCCCAGCATTTT
CASPGFFNQPQHF
>TRBV6-5|TRBD1|TRBJ1-5|-
TGTGCCAGCAGCACAGGGGGCATCCAGCCCCAGCATTTT
CASSTGGIQPQHF
>TRBV6-5|-|TRBJ1-5|-
TGTGCCAGCAGGGTAATCCGGGACACCGGACAGCCCCAGCATTTT
CASRVIRDTGQPQHF
>TRBV6-5|-|TRBJ2-7|-
TGTGCCAGCAGGACCATAGGGGTCTCCTACGAGCAGTACTTC
CASRTIGVSYEQYF
>TRBV6-1|TRBD1|TRBJ1-1|-
TGTGCCAGCAGGAAAATGGACAGGAGCACTGAAGCTTTCTTT
CASRKMDRSTEAFF
>TRBV5-5|-|TRBJ1-6|-
TGTGCCAGCGGACCACAGGGAGCTTCACCCCTCCACTTT
CASGPQGASPLHF
>TRBV6-6|TRBD1|TRBJ2-3|-
TGTGCCAGCAGTTACGAGACAGGGGTCGACACAGATACGCAGTATTTT
CASSYETGVDTDTQYF
>TRBV21-1|-|TRBJ1-1|-
TGTGCCAGCAGCAAAGCATGGGAGAGGGAGGGAACTGAAGCTTTCTTT
CASSKAWEREGTEAFF
>TRBV19|-|TRBJ1-5|few
TGTGCCAGCGAATCACAGGGTATCGGGAATCAGCCCCAGCATTTT
CASESQGIGNQPQHF
>TRBV7-2|-|TRBJ1-1|-
TGTGCCAGCAGCTATCGGGGGAACACTGAAGCTTTCTTT
CASSYRGNTEAFF
>TRBV7-2|TRBD1|TRBJ1-5|-
TGTGCCAGCAGCTTAGGACCCGCCGGGACAGGGGGCAACAATCAGCCCCAGCATTTT
CASSLGPAGTGGNNQPQHF
>TRBV5-1|TRBD2|TRBJ2-3|-
TGCGCCAGCAGCTTCGGACTAGCGGGGTCCACAGATACGCAGTATTTT
CASSFGLAGSTDTQYF
>TRBV14|-|TRBJ2-3|-
TGTGCCAGCAGCCTCCACAGGGTCGGCACAGATACGCAGTATTTT
CASSLHRVGTDTQYF
>TRBV20-1|-|TRBJ2-1|-
TGCAGTGCGACCCGCCATGAGCAGTTCTTC
CSATRHEQFF
>TRBV4-1|-|TRBJ2-2|-
TGCGCCAGCAGCCACCTCGGGAGCACTGGGGAGCTGTTTTTT
CASSHLGSTGELFF
>TRBV9|-|TRBJ2-1|-
TGTGCCAGCAGCCCGTCGGGGGAGCCCAACAATGAGCAGTTCTTC
CASSPSGEPNNEQFF
>TRBV19|-|TRBJ1-5|few
TGTGCCAGTAGTATTCAGAATAGCAATCAGCCCCAGCATTTT
CASSIQNSNQPQHF
>TRBV6-1|-|TRBJ2-7|-
TGTGCCAGCAGTGCATACGAGCAGTACTTC
CASSAYEQYF
>TRBV7-2|-|TRBJ1-3|-
TGTGCCAGCAGCTTAATTACGAGGGGCTCTGGAAACACCATATATTTT
CASSLITRGSGNTIYF
>TRBV2|TRBD1|TRBJ1-1|-
TGTGCCAGCAGTGAGGACAGGGTAGGCACTGAAGCTTTCTTT
CASSEDRVGTEAFF
>TRBV29-1|TRBD1|TRBJ2-7|-
TGCAGCGTAGTATCGGACAGGGCCTACGAGCAGTACTTC
CSVVSDRAYEQYF
>TRBV15|-|TRBJ1-1|few
TGTGCCACCAGCACCAGAGGGGGTTCGGGGACTGAAGCTTTCTTT
CATSTRGGSGTEAFF
>TRBV15|TRBD2|TRBJ2-1|once
TGTGCCACCAGCAGAGATAGACTAGCGGGATCCTACAATGAGCAGTTCTTC
CATSRDRLAGSYNEQFF
>TRBV6-1|-|TRBJ1-5|-
TGTGCCAGCAGTGCCGGTCAGCCCCAGCATTTT
CASSAGQPQHF
>TRBV9|-|TRBJ2-5|-
TGTGCCAGCAGCGTAGAGGTCAGCCAAGAGACCCAGTACTTC
CASSVEVSQETQYF
>TRBV7-2|TRBD1|TRBJ2-3|-
TGTGCCAGCAGCTTAGTGGGACAGGGCAACACAGATACGCAGTATTTT
CASSLVGQGNTDTQYF
>TRBV7-8|TRBD2|TRBJ2-2|-
TGTGCCAGCAAGAGGGACTACCCTCCCGGGGAGCTGTTTTTT
CASKRDYPPGELFF
>TRBV30|-|TRBJ2-6|once
TGTGCCTGGAGTGTAAGGGGCTCTGGGGCCAACGTCCTGACTTTC
CAWSVRGSGANVLTF
>TRBV10-3|-|TRBJ2-1|few
TGTGCCATCAGTGAGTCGTCGGCGGGAAGGGAGCAGTTCTTC
CAISESSAGREQFF
>TRBV7-9|-|TRBJ2-1|few
TGTGCCAGCAGTTCTATAGGCGGGCATGAGCAGTTCTTC
CASSSIGGHEQFF
>TRBV7-8|-|TRBJ1-4|-
TGTGCCAGCAGCTTAGACGAGGGGACTAATGAAAAACTGTTTTTT
CASSLDEGTNEKLFF
>TRBV9|-|TRBJ1-3|few
TGTGCCAGCAGCGTAGGGAGTAGCTCTGGAAACACCATATATTTT
CASSVGSSSGNTIYF
>TRBV10-3|-|TRBJ2-1|-
TGTGCCATCAGTGAGAGCGGACAGTGGATCTGGCAGTTCTTC
CAISESGQWIWQFF
>TRBV19|-|TRBJ2-7|-
TGTGCCAGTAGTCCTACAGGACCCCTCGAGCAGTACTTC
CASSPTGPLEQYF
>TRBV19|-|TRBJ1-1|few
TGTGCCAGTAGCGAAGGGAGGAACACTGAAGCTTTCTTT
CASSEGRNTEAFF
>TRBV5-1|TRBD1|TRBJ1-2|-
TGCGCCAGCAGTCGCACCACCGGGACAGGGGTTTTAGGTGGCTACACCTTC
CASSRTTGTGVLGGYTF
>TRBV10-2|-|TRBJ1-2|few
TGCGCCAGCAGTTCCCTTTCGGGGGGCGCCGGCTACACCTTC
CASSSLSGGAGYTF
>TRBV10-3|-|TRBJ2-1|-
TGTGCCATCAGTGAGCTTGCTGCCGGGGCCGATGAGCAGTTCTTC
CAISELAAGADEQFF
>TRBV7-2|-|TRBJ1-1|once
TGTGCCAGCAGCCCAATGGGGAACACTGAAGCTTTCTTT
CASSPMGNTEAFF
>TRBV2|TRBD1|TRBJ1-4|-
TGTGCCAGCAGTGAACTGCGGACAGGGGGCGCAAAACTGTTTTTT
CASSELRTGGAKLFF
>TRBV11-2|-|TRBJ1-4|few
TGTGCCAGCAGCTTGGCCCTAAATAATGAAAAACTGTTTTTT
CASSLALNNEKLFF
>TRBV2|TRBD1|TRBJ2-1|-
TGTGCCAGCAGTGAGGGGACAGGGAGTGAGCAGTTCTTC
CASSEGTGSEQFF
>TRBV2|TRBD2|TRBJ2-5|-
TGTGCCAGCGTAACTCTAGCGGGAGCGGGAGAGACCCAGTACTTC
CASVTLAGAGETQYF
>TRBV4-1|-|TRBJ2-7|-
TGCGCCAGCAGCCAAGTGGCGGGACAGACGATTTACGAGCAGTACTTC
CASSQVAGQTIYEQYF
>TRBV19|TRBD1|TRBJ1-5|-
TGTGCCAGTAGTCCGCAAGCAGGGGGCGGGCAGCCCCAGCATTTT
CASSPQAGGGQPQHF
>TRBV5-4|TRBD1|TRBJ1-1|-
TGTGCCAGCAGCGGGGGACAGGCCCTGAACACTGAAGCTTTCTTT
CASSGGQALNTEAFF
>TRBV19|-|TRBJ1-6|-
TGTGCCAGTATCTCTAATTCACCCCTCCACTTT
CASISNSPLHF
>TRBV5-1|-|TRBJ2-7|-
TGCGCCAGCAGCTTGGAGGGGGGGCCGGACGAGCAGTACTTC
CASSLEGGPDEQYF
>TRBV6-1|TRBD1|TRBJ1-1|-
TGTGCCAGCAGTATTGACAGGGTTGAAGCTTTCTTT
CASSIDRVEAFF
>TRBV6-5|-|TRBJ2-2|-
TGTGCCAGTACTCGAGGAGGGTACACCGGGGAGCTGTTTTTT
CASTRGGYTGELFF
>TRBV4-2|-|TRBJ2-2|-
TGTGCCAGCAGCCAAGATCTAAGGTTCACCGGGGAGCTGTTTTTT
CASSQDLRFTGELFF
>TRBV5-1|-|TRBJ1-4|-
TGCGCCAGCAGCCCAGACAACGGAATAAATGAAAAACTGTTTTTT
CASSPDNGINEKLFF